This T cell receptor beta chain was recovered during a study of identical twins. General study findings and limits: Zero-insertion analyses were open to partial confounding by invariant MAIT and iNKT cells.

The CDR3 has 15 amino acids. The germline V and J ends were trimmed by 3 bases and 5 bases, with 13 bases remaining between them. TCRdb ran MiXCR on the 5' RACE reads and lists one entry per CDR3 protein. The sample comprises roughly 540,000 distinct CDR3 sequences, around 20% of which are singletons, and about 0.91% rests with the top ten. Comments on this clonotype: Its antigen is currently unknown.

These data also featured in a second study, about T cells expressing NK-cell markers. That report notes: The study drew TCR beta repertoires from sorted CD3+CD56+NKG2C+, CD3+CD56+NKG2C- and CD3+CD56-NKG2C+ T cells. Similarly, these clonotypes led the CD3+CD56-NKG2C+ fraction as well in a few donors.

Material: CD4+ T cells sorted from blood. The genes are TRBV12-3 or TRBV12-4 and TRBJ2-2; no reliable D call. The receptor comes from a woman under 30 in good health. The CDR3 coding sequence is TGTGCCAGCAGTTTGGGTGGCCTTATAACCGGGGAGCTGTTTTTT. Its translation is CASSLGGLITGELFF.